These T cell receptor beta chains were read from a single sample in a study of tumor T cells in aggressive B-cell lymphoma. The method was immunoSEQ multiplex PCR; TCRdb's version includes in-frame clones alone and lacks a portion of them. The top ten hold over 2.5% of the sample, which has 6,500 to 9,500 clones, more than 75% seen once. The specimen sequenced was tumor tissue. Receptors originate from an adult with diffuse large B cell lymphoma. The CDR3 runs from the conserved cysteine through the conserved F or W. Fields, in order: D gene, J gene, V gene, CDR3 protein. A D gene is named only where the DNA matches it firmly.

d_call: TRBD1; j_call: TRBJ2-1; v_call: TRBV4-1; cdr3_aa: CASSLGTARSSEQFF
d_call: -; j_call: TRBJ2-5; v_call: TRBV7-9; cdr3_aa: CASSVTGTIETQYF
d_call: TRBD1; j_call: TRBJ1-2; v_call: TRBV19; cdr3_aa: CASSGTGGAVNYGYTF
d_call: -; j_call: TRBJ2-3; v_call: TRBV7-9; cdr3_aa: CASSVGLGTDTQYF
d_call: -; j_call: TRBJ2-7; v_call: TRBV7-2; cdr3_aa: CASSLHDSRYEQYF
d_call: TRBD2; j_call: TRBJ2-1; v_call: TRBV4-1; cdr3_aa: CASSQVGGGFAYNEQFF
d_call: -; j_call: TRBJ1-2; v_call: TRBV7-9; cdr3_aa: CASSSTLTWNTF
d_call: -; j_call: TRBJ1-2; v_call: TRBV28; cdr3_aa: CASSFMNYGYTF
d_call: -; j_call: TRBJ1-1; v_call: TRBV4-1; cdr3_aa: CASSQDGHPGSTEAFF
d_call: -; j_call: TRBJ1-1; v_call: TRBV20-1; cdr3_aa: CSATQDTEAFF
d_call: -; j_call: TRBJ1-5; v_call: TRBV6-5; cdr3_aa: CASSYREESNQPQHF
d_call: TRBD1; j_call: TRBJ2-5; v_call: TRBV4-1; cdr3_aa: CASSPGTGAGTQYF
d_call: -; j_call: TRBJ2-5; v_call: TRBV28; cdr3_aa: CASSRQETQYF
d_call: TRBD1; j_call: TRBJ1-2; v_call: TRBV9; cdr3_aa: CASSPWTGDNYGYTF
d_call: -; j_call: TRBJ1-1; v_call: TRBV19; cdr3_aa: CASMREPEAFF
d_call: -; j_call: TRBJ2-2; v_call: TRBV6-5; cdr3_aa: CASSYSGVNPAGELFF
d_call: -; j_call: TRBJ2-3; v_call: TRBV9; cdr3_aa: CASAQTAVFTDTQYF
d_call: -; j_call: TRBJ2-5; v_call: TRBV2; cdr3_aa: CASRPARETQYF
d_call: TRBD1; j_call: TRBJ1-5; v_call: TRBV7-9; cdr3_aa: CASSVGGSNQPQHF
d_call: TRBD1; j_call: TRBJ1-4; v_call: TRBV7-8; cdr3_aa: CASSTGQGAATNEKLFF
d_call: TRBD1; j_call: TRBJ1-2; v_call: TRBV4-1; cdr3_aa: CASSQAGTGNYGYTF
d_call: -; j_call: TRBJ1-1; v_call: TRBV19; cdr3_aa: CASSIPSNTEAFF
d_call: -; j_call: TRBJ2-1; v_call: TRBV27; cdr3_aa: CASSLSSGEQFF
d_call: -; j_call: TRBJ2-7; v_call: TRBV7-9; cdr3_aa: CASSLGAGLDEQYF
d_call: TRBD1; j_call: TRBJ2-5; v_call: TRBV5-8; cdr3_aa: CASSLGTGGSQETQYF
d_call: TRBD2; j_call: TRBJ2-1; v_call: TRBV27; cdr3_aa: CASSWTSGNNEQFF
d_call: -; j_call: TRBJ2-1; v_call: TRBV4-2; cdr3_aa: CASSQVLAKEQFF
d_call: -; j_call: TRBJ1-6; v_call: TRBV7-6; cdr3_aa: CASSSGIHSPLHF
d_call: TRBD1; j_call: TRBJ2-1; v_call: TRBV19; cdr3_aa: CASSDRGWDEQFF
d_call: TRBD1; j_call: TRBJ1-2; v_call: TRBV4-3; cdr3_aa: CASSQGDRGYGYTF
d_call: -; j_call: TRBJ2-1; v_call: TRBV28; cdr3_aa: CASSFGGSYSYNEQFF
d_call: TRBD1; j_call: TRBJ2-5; v_call: TRBV6-6; cdr3_aa: CASSYYPAGGGETQYF
d_call: -; j_call: TRBJ2-3; v_call: TRBV21-1; cdr3_aa: CASSPRTSGDSTDTQYF
d_call: -; j_call: TRBJ1-5; v_call: TRBV30; cdr3_aa: CAWSEYPGSNQPQHF
d_call: TRBD1; j_call: TRBJ1-2; v_call: TRBV5-6; cdr3_aa: CASSWGRQGADGYTF
d_call: TRBD2; j_call: TRBJ2-1; v_call: TRBV4-1; cdr3_aa: CASSQEGGLAGGNEQFF
d_call: TRBD1; j_call: TRBJ2-3; v_call: TRBV4-2; cdr3_aa: CASSQGRGTTDTQYF
d_call: TRBD1; j_call: TRBJ2-5; v_call: TRBV7-9; cdr3_aa: CASTPGGRAQYF
d_call: -; j_call: TRBJ2-3; v_call: TRBV7-6; cdr3_aa: CASSLSGTDTQYF
d_call: TRBD1; j_call: TRBJ1-2; v_call: TRBV29-1; cdr3_aa: CSVEGGQFNYGYTF
d_call: TRBD1; j_call: TRBJ2-7; v_call: TRBV29-1; cdr3_aa: CSVGTGGSFTSYEQYF
d_call: -; j_call: TRBJ1-5; v_call: TRBV15; cdr3_aa: CATSRVAGGGQPQHF
d_call: -; j_call: TRBJ1-2; v_call: TRBV4-3; cdr3_aa: CASSQDPSSPYGYTF
d_call: -; j_call: TRBJ2-3; v_call: TRBV2; cdr3_aa: CASSESRLGDMDTQYF
d_call: TRBD1; j_call: -; v_call: TRBV15; cdr3_aa: CATGMGQGYEQYF
d_call: -; j_call: TRBJ1-1; v_call: TRBV28; cdr3_aa: CASRRTGYTEAFF
d_call: -; j_call: TRBJ1-5; v_call: TRBV19; cdr3_aa: CSSSTRTGSHQPQHF
d_call: TRBD2; j_call: TRBJ2-4; v_call: TRBV5-1; cdr3_aa: CASSLPLAGGIAKNIQYF
d_call: -; j_call: TRBJ2-5; v_call: TRBV27; cdr3_aa: CASNDQRHQETQYF
d_call: -; j_call: TRBJ1-1; v_call: TRBV7-9; cdr3_aa: CASSLLRGTTEAFF
d_call: -; j_call: TRBJ1-1; v_call: TRBV27; cdr3_aa: CASSLSGGIHTEAFF
d_call: -; j_call: TRBJ1-2; v_call: TRBV5-4; cdr3_aa: CASSLPGRLNYGYTF
d_call: TRBD2; j_call: TRBJ2-3; v_call: TRBV2; cdr3_aa: CAIPLELAGAPVGTQYF
d_call: -; j_call: TRBJ1-1; v_call: TRBV6-5; cdr3_aa: CASSGTRNTEAFF
d_call: TRBD2; j_call: TRBJ2-1; v_call: TRBV27; cdr3_aa: CASSLRLAGTDEQFF